This T cell receptor (beta chain) came from a study of regulatory T cells in long-lasting Graves disease. Researchers made TCR beta libraries by using iRepertoire HTBI primers and running Arm-PCR on CDR3 regions. TCRdb re-called the multiplex PCR reads with MiXCR, one entry per CDR3 protein. The table includes roughly 490,000 distinct CDR3 sequences, 20% to 25% detected once. As regards this clonotype: The target antigen is unknown.

The time point was: persistent/refractory GD, antithyroid drugs over 5 years with positive TRAb. RNA from PBMCs was the source of the TCR library. EDTA tubes received around 9 milliliters of collected peripheral blood. Study-level findings and limits: TCR diversity was lower in persistent Graves' patients than in newly diagnosed ones. Only peripheral blood was studied, not thyroid tissue. Shared public clonotypes totalled 2,741 in persistent patients, compared with about 970 in new patients.

After removal of 2 bases from V and 4 bases from J, the junction contained 5 bases not matched to a gene. Germline CDR1 and CDR2: SGHTA and FQGNSA. The CDR3 is 17 residues long. The sequenced sample was peripheral blood mononuclear cells (PBMCs), obtained when the disease was refractory, from a patient treated with antithyroid drugs. This chain uses TRBV7-2 with TRBJ2-3; 14 positions match TRBD2. This receptor was identified in a female donor with Graves disease. As DNA, the CDR3 is TGTGCCAGCAGCTTAAACCGACTAGCGGGAGGGCCAGATACGCAGTATTTT. Protein: CASSLNRLAGGPDTQYF. The full variable domain, completed using reference TRBV7-2 and TRBJ2-3, is GAGVSQSPSNKVTEKGKDVELRCDPISGHTALYWYRQSLGQGLEFLIYFQGNSAPDKSGLPSDRFSAERTGGSVSTLTIQRTQQEDSAVYLCASSLNRLAGGPDTQYFGPGTRLTVL.